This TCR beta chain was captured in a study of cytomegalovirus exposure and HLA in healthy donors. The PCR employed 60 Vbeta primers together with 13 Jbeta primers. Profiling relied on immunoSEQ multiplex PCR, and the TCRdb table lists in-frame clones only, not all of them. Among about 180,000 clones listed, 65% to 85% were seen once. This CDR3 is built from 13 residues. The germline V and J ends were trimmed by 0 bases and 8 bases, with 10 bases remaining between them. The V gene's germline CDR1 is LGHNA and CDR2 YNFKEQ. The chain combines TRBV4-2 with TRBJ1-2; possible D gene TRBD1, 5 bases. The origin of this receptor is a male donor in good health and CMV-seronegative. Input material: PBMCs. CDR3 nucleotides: TGTGCCAGCAGCCAAGAAGGGGATGGGGGCTACACCTTC. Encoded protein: CASSQEGDGGYTF.